Listed here are 21 T cell receptor beta chains from one sample, sequenced in a study of blood T cell repertoires in COVID-19. This table comes from immunoSEQ multiplex PCR, and its TCRdb copy is limited to in-frame clones, with some not included. The table records some 150,000 clones, around nine tenths of them present only once. The sample comprised peripheral blood. The receptors here all came from a woman aged 45-65 years with active or convalescent COVID-19.

The CDR3 DNA reads as TGTGCCTGGACTGGGGGCGAAAACACCATATATTTT. This sequence encodes CAWTGGENTIYF. The chain combines TRBV30 with TRBJ1-3, with a possible D match to TRBD1 (6 bases). The germline CDR1 and CDR2 sequences are GTSNPN and SVGIG (reference sequence). The CDR3 is made up of 12 amino acids. V lost 4 bases, J lost 6 bases, and 10 bases lay in between.

V and J are TRBV19 and TRBJ2-1, with D maybe TRBD1 (6 bases). This CDR3 contains 15 residues. Germline assignment: CDR1 LNHDA and CDR2 SQIVND (reference sequence). Deletions cut 3 bases from V and 9 bases from J, with 18 bases between. In nucleotides, the CDR3 is TGTGCCAGTAGTATCGTCTACAGGGAGAAAGGTGAGCAGTTCTTC. This codes for CASSIVYREKGEQFF.

The CDR3 loop reads CASSLGGDSPLHF. The DNA of the CDR3 is TGTGCCAGCAGCTTGGGGGGGGACTCACCCCTCCACTTT. This chain connects TRBV5-5 to TRBJ1-6; D perhaps matches TRBD1 (5 bases). V lost 0 bases and J lost 10, with 8 bases in between. CDR1 is SGHKS, CDR2 YYEKEE, per germline (reference sequence). There are 13 residues in the CDR3.

The chain joins TRBV27 to TRBJ1-1, with 8 positions matching TRBD1. The V and J ends lost 3 bases and 1 base, in that order; junction bases with no gene match: 7. This CDR3 is 16 amino acids long. CDR1 and CDR2 (germline): MNHEY, SMNVEV (reference sequence). CDR3 in amino acids: CASSLGRGHQNTEAFF. As DNA, the CDR3 is TGTGCCAGCAGTTTGGGCAGGGGGCACCAGAACACTGAAGCTTTCTTT.

This sequence joins TRBV7-9 and TRBJ1-4; 9 nucleotides agree with TRBD1. CDR3 length: 16 residues. The trim removed 5 bases at V and 4 bases at J, leaving 8 bases unmatched. Germline CDR1 SEHNR, CDR2 FQNEAQ (reference sequence). The CDR3 DNA sequence: TGTGCCAGCAGCCTGTCGGACAGGGGTAATAATGAAAAACTGTTTTTT. It translates to CASSLSDRGNNEKLFF. The full variable domain, completed using reference TRBV7-9 and TRBJ1-4, is DTGVSQNPRHKITKRGQNVTFRCDPISEHNRLYWYRQTLGQGPEFLTYFQNEAQLEKSRLLSDRFSAERPKGSFSTLEIQRTEQGDSAMYLCASSLSDRGNNEKLFFGSGTQLSVL.

The V call is TRBV5-1, the J call TRBJ2-7, with D perhaps matching TRBD2 (6 bases). CDR3 length: 12 amino acids. V lost 0 bases to trimming and J lost 5 bases, with 6 bases between them. Germline CDR1 reads SGHRS; CDR2 reads YFSETQ. The CDR3 reads CASSLGGDEQYF. The CDR3 nucleotides read TGCGCCAGCAGCTTGGGGGGGGACGAGCAGTACTTC. The full variable domain, rest sourced from reference TRBV5-1 and TRBJ2-7, is KAGVTQTPRYLIKTRGQQVTLSCSPISGHRSVSWYQQTPGQGLQFLFEYFSETQRNKGNFPGRFSGRQFSNSRSEMNVSTLELGDSALYLCASSLGGDEQYFGPGTRLTVT.

V and J are TRBV4-3 and TRBJ2-7; 8 nucleotides line up with TRBD2. Germline trimming cut 1 base from V and 2 bases from J; bases unmatched to any gene: 7. Germline loops: CDR1 LGHNA, CDR2 YSLEER. The CDR3 runs to 16 residues. The CDR3 loop reads CASSQVGGSGAYEQYF. As DNA, the CDR3 is TGCGCCAGCAGCCAAGTCGGCGGTAGCGGGGCCTACGAGCAGTACTTC.

The gene calls are TRBV28 and TRBJ2-3; a weak D match, TRBD2 (6 bases). CDR1 MDHEN and CDR2 SYDVKM come from the germline V gene. CDR3 length equals 13 residues. V lost 5 bases and J lost 4, with 10 bases in between. The CDR3 loop is CASSVAAADTQYF. The CDR3 nucleotides read TGTGCCAGCAGTGTAGCGGCCGCAGATACGCAGTATTTT.

The rearrangement links TRBV28 to TRBJ1-1; the D gene is possibly TRBD1 (5 bases). CDR1 and CDR2 from the germline V gene are MDHEN and SYDVKM. V lost 8 bases and J 7 bases, leaving 17 bases between the germline ends. The CDR3 length is 13 residues. CDR3 in DNA: TGTGCCAGCTCGGGACTCCGAGTGGGTGAAGCTTTCTTT. Translating it yields CASSGLRVGEAFF.

CDR3 region: CASSLAIAGITGTQYF. The CDR3 region has the DNA TGTGCCAGCAGCTTAGCAATAGCGGGGATCACGGGTACGCAGTATTTT. The gene calls are TRBV7-2 and TRBJ2-3; 8 nucleotides line up with TRBD2. This CDR3 has 16 residues. Looked up from germline, CDR1 is SGHTA and CDR2 is FQGNSA. V was clipped by 0 bases and J by 8 bases; unmatched bases: 10.

This rearrangement joins TRBV5-4 to TRBJ2-3, with D perhaps TRBD1 (5 bases). This CDR3 contains 15 residues. The V and J ends lost 0 bases and 0 bases respectively, with 8 bases between them. The germline CDR1 and CDR2 sequences are SGHNT and YYREEE (reference sequence). CDR3 amino acids: CASSLVGVSTDTQYF. CDR3 sequence (DNA): TGTGCCAGCAGCTTGGTAGGGGTTAGCACAGATACGCAGTATTTT.

V and J are TRBV5-1 and TRBJ2-5; maybe TRBD1 (6 bases). The germline V gene encodes CDR1 SGHRS and CDR2 YFSETQ. The CDR3 sequence is 16 residues long. The ends were cut back, 0 bases at V and 4 bases at J, with 16 bases in the middle. For the CDR3, the DNA is TGCGCCAGCAGCTTGGCCAATAAGGCAGGGGTAGAGACCCAGTACTTC. Protein product: CASSLANKAGVETQYF.

V and J are TRBV18 and TRBJ1-6; 8 bases match TRBD1. Per the germline V gene, CDR1 is KGHSH and CDR2 is LQKENI. V lost 5 bases to trimming and J lost 8 bases; unmatched junction nucleotides: 2. The CDR3 is made up of 13 amino acids. The CDR3 region has the DNA TGTGCCAGCTCATCGACAGGGGATTCACCCCTCCACTTT. Translation gives CASSSTGDSPLHF.

This clone was observed once. The chain has TRBV28 and TRBJ1-5; 7 bases match TRBD1. Germline CDR1 reads MDHEN; CDR2 reads SYDVKM. The CDR3 extends over 13 amino acids. Trimming at V came to 6 bases and at J to 6 bases, leaving 5 bases not matched to a gene. The CDR3 coding sequence is TGTGCCAGCAGCACAGGGGATTCTCAGCCCCAGCATTTT. Its translation: CASSTGDSQPQHF.

The genes are TRBV28 and TRBJ1-5; TRBD1 matches 8 bases. CDR1 and CDR2 (germline): MDHEN, SYDVKM. This CDR3 region has 13 residues. Germline trimming cut 5 bases from V and 4 bases from J; bases unmatched to any gene: 1. The CDR3 nucleotides are TGTGCCAGCAGTCGGACAGGGAATCAGCCCCAGCATTTT. It is translated as CASSRTGNQPQHF.

The V and J genes are TRBV29-1 and TRBJ1-5, with 8 positions matching TRBD1. Germline CDR1 reads SQVTM; CDR2 reads ANQGSEA. This CDR3 comprises 14 residues. J was trimmed by 2 bases and V by 6 bases; bases with no gene match: 6. The CDR3 sequence is CSVGPGQGNQPQHF. As DNA, the CDR3 is TGCAGCGTAGGACCGGGACAGGGCAATCAGCCCCAGCATTTT.

The chain is built from TRBV10-3 and TRBJ2-1, with TRBD1 identical over 7 bases. The CDR3 spans 14 residues. The junction had 5 bases not matched to a gene; V was cut back by 3 bases and J by 6 bases. Germline lookup yields CDR1 ENHRY and CDR2 SYGVKD. The CDR3 protein is CAISDTGEANEQFF. In nucleotides, the CDR3 is TGTGCCATCAGTGACACAGGGGAAGCCAATGAGCAGTTCTTC.

The chain joins TRBV19 to TRBJ1-5; 9 nucleotides line up with TRBD1. CDR1 is LNHDA, CDR2 SQIVND, per germline (reference sequence). V shed 8 bases, J shed 4 bases, and the junction held 6 bases outside the gene matches. The CDR3 is 14 amino acids. CDR3 residues: CASRWTGENQPQHF. CDR3 bases: TGTGCCAGTCGATGGACAGGGGAAAATCAGCCCCAGCATTTT.

In DNA, the CDR3 is TGTGCTAGTGGTACCGGACAGGGGATGAACACTGAAGCTTTCTTT. Amino acids: CASGTGQGMNTEAFF. This chain links TRBV12-5 with TRBJ1-1, with 9 nucleotides matching TRBD1. CDR1 is LGHNT and CDR2 is FRNRAP in the germline V gene. With 5 bases clipped from V and 0 bases from J, the junction kept 4 bases outside the gene matches. CDR3 length equals 15 residues.

This chain uses TRBV12-3 or TRBV12-4 with TRBJ1-2; 7 nucleotides match TRBD1. Trimming took 1 base from V and 4 from J; bases not matched to a gene: 0. The CDR3 has 13 residues. As DNA, the CDR3 is TGTGCCAGCAGTTTAGGGGACAGCTATGGCTACACCTTC. It codes for CASSLGDSYGYTF.

The rearrangement links TRBV2 to TRBJ1-4; D is ambiguous. The V gene's germline CDR1 is SNHLY and CDR2 FYNNEI. Trimming pared 0 bases from V and 7 bases from J, leaving 15 bases between. There are 16 residues in the CDR3. CDR3 protein: CASSEARAGNSEKLFF. CDR3 in DNA: TGTGCCAGCAGTGAAGCGCGAGCGGGGAATAGTGAAAAACTGTTTTTT. Full variable domain (remainder filled in from reference TRBV2 and TRBJ1-4): EPEVTQTPSHQVTQMGQEVILRCVPISNHLYFYWYRQILGQKVEFLVSFYNNEISEKSEIFDDQFSVERPDGSNFTLKIRSTKLEDSAMYFCASSEARAGNSEKLFFGSGTQLSVL.